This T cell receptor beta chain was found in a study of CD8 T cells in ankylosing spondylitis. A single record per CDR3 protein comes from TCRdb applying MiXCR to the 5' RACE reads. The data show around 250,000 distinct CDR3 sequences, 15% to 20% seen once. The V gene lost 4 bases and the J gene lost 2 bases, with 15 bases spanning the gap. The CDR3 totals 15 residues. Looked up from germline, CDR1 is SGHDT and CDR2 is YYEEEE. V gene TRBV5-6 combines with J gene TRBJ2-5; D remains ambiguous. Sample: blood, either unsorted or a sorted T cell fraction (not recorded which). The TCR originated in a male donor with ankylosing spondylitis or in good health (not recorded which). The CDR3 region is CASSPPEQPQETQYF. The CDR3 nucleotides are TGTGCCAGCAGCCCTCCGGAGCAGCCTCAAGAGACCCAGTACTTC. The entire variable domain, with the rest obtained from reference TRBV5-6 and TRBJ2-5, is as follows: DAGVTQSPTHLIKTRGQQVTLRCSPKSGHDTVSWYQQALGQGPQFIFQYYEEEERQRGNFPDRFSGHQFPNYSSELNVNALLLGDSALYLCASSPPEQPQETQYFGPGTRLLVL.